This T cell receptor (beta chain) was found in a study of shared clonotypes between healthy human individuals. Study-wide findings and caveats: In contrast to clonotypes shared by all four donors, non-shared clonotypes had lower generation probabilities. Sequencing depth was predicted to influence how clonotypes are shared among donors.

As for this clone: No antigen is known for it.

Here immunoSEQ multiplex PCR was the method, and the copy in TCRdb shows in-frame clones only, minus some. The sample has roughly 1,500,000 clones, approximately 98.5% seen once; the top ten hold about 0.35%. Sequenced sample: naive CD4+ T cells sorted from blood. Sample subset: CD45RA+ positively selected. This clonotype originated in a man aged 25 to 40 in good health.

The CDR3 is CASSEGLRGRGNQPQHF. CDR3 in DNA: TGTGCCAGCAGTGAGGGGTTGAGGGGGCGAGGCAATCAGCCCCAGCATTTT. The rearrangement joins TRBV2 to TRBJ1-5; 7 positions match TRBD1. Germline V gene lookup returns CDR1 SNHLY and CDR2 FYNNEI. V trimming: 3 bases; J trimming: 2 bases; junction bases outside the gene matches: 10. This CDR3 region has 17 residues. The variable domain in full, completed from reference TRBV2 and TRBJ1-5, reads EPEVTQTPSHQVTQMGQEVILRCVPISNHLYFYWYRQILGQKVEFLVSFYNNEISEKSEIFDDQFSVERPDGSNFTLKIRSTKLEDSAMYFCASSEGLRGRGNQPQHFGDGTRLSIL.